The rows below give T cell receptor beta chains drawn from one sample of a study of blood T cell repertoires in COVID-19. Using immunoSEQ multiplex PCR, the repertoire was profiled, and TCRdb retains in-frame clones only, with some absent. The data contain some 300,000 clones, around 81% of them singletons. The sample consisted of peripheral blood. The receptor source for this set is a woman aged 45-65 years with active or convalescent COVID-19. CDR3s leave out the opening cysteine and the closing phenylalanine or tryptophan.

J gene: TRBJ2-2; CDR3 length: 14; V gene: TRBV6-5; CDR3 protein: ASSYWGVLNTGELF
J gene: TRBJ1-5; CDR3 length: 14; V gene: TRBV7-8; CDR3 protein: ASSRERARGNQPQH
J gene: TRBJ1-1; CDR3 length: 12; V gene: TRBV14; CDR3 protein: ASSRLQGKTEAF
J gene: TRBJ2-7; CDR3 length: 12; V gene: TRBV29-1; CDR3 protein: SVAPGTVAYEQY
J gene: TRBJ2-7; CDR3 length: 13; V gene: TRBV5-4; CDR3 protein: ASSVDPIRTNEQY
J gene: TRBJ2-3; CDR3 length: 16; V gene: TRBV9; CDR3 protein: ASSAVAGVGITVHTQY
J gene: TRBJ1-2; CDR3 length: 13; V gene: TRBV5-1; CDR3 protein: ASSLGGQGGYGYT
J gene: TRBJ1-1; CDR3 length: 16; V gene: TRBV7-9; CDR3 protein: ASSAVGGAHMKNTEAF
J gene: TRBJ2-5; CDR3 length: 14; V gene: TRBV27; CDR3 protein: ASSSWTSGSEETQY
J gene: TRBJ2-3; CDR3 length: 11; V gene: TRBV18; CDR3 protein: ASSPTRADTQY
J gene: TRBJ2-1; CDR3 length: 13; V gene: TRBV6-5; CDR3 protein: ASRRRTSVYNEQF
J gene: TRBJ1-2; CDR3 length: 8; V gene: TRBV29-1; CDR3 protein: SVWGQGYT
J gene: TRBJ2-2; CDR3 length: 12; V gene: TRBV29-1; CDR3 protein: SVVSARAPGELF
J gene: TRBJ1-5; CDR3 length: 13; V gene: TRBV28; CDR3 protein: ASSTQGIGNQPQH
J gene: TRBJ2-1; CDR3 length: 14; V gene: TRBV21-1; CDR3 protein: ASSKARTSSYNEQF
J gene: TRBJ2-3; CDR3 length: 14; V gene: TRBV5-8; CDR3 protein: ASSIGLRRVVDTQY
J gene: TRBJ2-1; CDR3 length: 15; V gene: TRBV13; CDR3 protein: ASSNRRAGGPRGEQF
J gene: TRBJ2-6; CDR3 length: 16; V gene: TRBV5-1; CDR3 protein: ASSLDRDRGSGANVLT
J gene: TRBJ2-7; CDR3 length: 13; V gene: TRBV7-4; CDR3 protein: ASSGTGYGKYEQY
J gene: TRBJ2-5; CDR3 length: 14; V gene: TRBV5-1; CDR3 protein: ASSLVGARAAETQY
J gene: TRBJ1-2; CDR3 length: 12; V gene: TRBV7-2; CDR3 protein: ASSSGTGFAGYT
J gene: TRBJ2-7; CDR3 length: 12; V gene: TRBV3-1/TRBV3-2; CDR3 protein: ASSLKYRGGQQY
J gene: TRBJ2-1; CDR3 length: 11; V gene: TRBV3-1/TRBV3-2; CDR3 protein: ASSLRMENEQF
J gene: TRBJ2-7; CDR3 length: 11; V gene: TRBV29-1; CDR3 protein: SVERSRSSEQY
J gene: TRBJ2-5; CDR3 length: 14; V gene: TRBV18; CDR3 protein: ASSQKAGGSGETQY
J gene: TRBJ1-2; CDR3 length: 10; V gene: TRBV12-3/TRBV12-4; CDR3 protein: ASSPQGISYT
J gene: TRBJ1-1; CDR3 length: 13; V gene: TRBV6-4; CDR3 protein: ASSEWAGMNTEAF
J gene: TRBJ2-2; CDR3 length: 13; V gene: TRBV5-1; CDR3 protein: ASSRGLAGSGELF
J gene: TRBJ1-2; CDR3 length: 11; V gene: TRBV12-3/TRBV12-4; CDR3 protein: ASRGGENYGYT
J gene: TRBJ2-5; CDR3 length: 12; V gene: TRBV9; CDR3 protein: ASSALAYQETQY
J gene: TRBJ2-1; CDR3 length: 14; V gene: TRBV3-1/TRBV3-2; CDR3 protein: ASSPSGGIVYNEQF
J gene: TRBJ2-2; CDR3 length: 12; V gene: TRBV2; CDR3 protein: ASSEATGAGELF
J gene: TRBJ2-2; CDR3 length: 14; V gene: TRBV5-1; CDR3 protein: ASSPLSGSNTGELF
J gene: TRBJ2-1; CDR3 length: 9; V gene: TRBV2; CDR3 protein: ASSEGGREV
J gene: TRBJ1-4; CDR3 length: 12; V gene: TRBV7-8; CDR3 protein: ASSPSYKNEKLF
J gene: TRBJ1-3; CDR3 length: 9; V gene: TRBV29-1; CDR3 protein: SVGPRGTIY
J gene: TRBJ1-5; CDR3 length: 12; V gene: TRBV2; CDR3 protein: ASRGDRGNQPQH